The T cell receptor (beta chain) described here comes from a study of T cells after yellow fever vaccination (dated by TCRdb to between 2019 and 2020). For the study in its entirety: Libraries from fractions with low cell numbers were prepared with the SMART-Seq v4 Ultra Low Input RNA kit. To follow T-cell clones before and after both primary and booster YFV17D yellow fever vaccination, bulk TCR alpha and beta repertoires underwent longitudinal sequencing. Two healthy male donors made up the cohort, one aged 18 to 30 years and the other aged 30 to 40 years. Blood was drawn at multiple timepoints before and after primary and secondary immunization, with bulk PBMC replicates and cell subsets isolated. The paper as a whole reports these results and caveats: Computational filtering was required because FACS-sorted repertoires could contain abundant contaminating clonotypes from the bulk population. Compared with the primary T-cell response, the secondary T-cell response was faster but weaker, reaching its peak on day 5 rather than on day 15. The study included only two donors, which limits how far the findings can be generalized. Most clones expanded after primary vaccination (around 96% of CD4 and about 85% of CD8) were re-detected after the booster, suggesting that broad memory maintenance occurred. A small share of clonotypes occurred in both CD4 and CD8 compartments, likely arising from convergent recombination.

This specimen's treatment or condition label, per the study, means: live attenuated yellow fever vaccine strain. A standard Ficoll-Paque protocol was used to isolate PBMCs from peripheral blood. Dynabeads CD4 and CD8 positive selection kits were used to isolate CD4 and CD8 T-cell fractions. RNA was extracted with TriZol from bulk PBMCs, CD4 and CD8 fractions, and dextramer-positive and dextramer-negative fractions. Data came from an Illumina NovaSeq 6000. TCR cDNA was synthesized by 5'RACE template switching, through which a universal primer site and unique molecular identifiers were introduced. Priming for cDNA synthesis came from both the TCR alpha and TCR beta constant segments. Library amplification involved two PCR steps, and the second step added sample barcodes and sequencing adapters. Sequencing of libraries was done on Illumina HiSeq 2500 (2x100 bp) or NovaSeq (2x150 bp). As for the original processing: MIGEC handled demultiplexing of reads and collapsing into UMI consensus sequences, while MiXCR performed V(D)J alignment. Clonotypes responding to the vaccine were identified with edgeR on replicate PBMC samples, with the criteria of FDR below 0.01 and a log2 fold change above 5 up to day 15. Bulk clonotypes were assigned CD4 or CD8 identity according to which sequenced CD4 or CD8 repertoire held them at higher abundance. TCRdb trimmed public reads at Q25 via fastp, called clones via MiXCR and kept in-frame beta chains. Identical CDR3 protein sequences are pooled into one entry, listed with their most common genes and DNA. The V and J calls shown here were made by TCRdb, not taken from the authors' results. The sample has approximately 300,000 distinct CDR3 sequences on record, about 10% of them singletons. The top ten clones comprise around 3.2% of the sample.

This clonotype has a count of ten or more. Its antigen target is currently unknown. No much larger clone is present one base from it, and per-base qualities are unavailable. The CDR3 runs 14 amino acids, cysteine and phenylalanine included. The DNA shown is the 42-base CDR3, in frame from base 1. V gives up 4 bases and J gives up 2 bases, and the segment between their germline ends measures 13 bases. The germline V gene sets CDR1 to SGHRS and CDR2 to YFSETQ. The origin of this receptor is a man between 18 and 35 years old who received the YFV17D yellow fever vaccine. The chain employs TRBV5-1 and TRBJ2-7; the D segment could be TRBD1, given 6 matching bases. Sample: CD4+ T cells sorted from PBMCs, taken 45 days after the yellow fever booster vaccination. Here is the DNA: TGCGCCAGCAGCGGAAACAGGGCCCCCTACGAGCAGTACTTC. It is translated as CASSGNRAPYEQYF.